The following is a TCR beta chain sequence with its context. This entry comes from a study of CD8+CD57+ T cells in acquired aplastic anemia. Overall study: 3 to 3.5 ug was the average amount of DNA from sorted CD4+ and CD8+ cells.

The patients chosen for sequencing had shown expansion of CD8+CD57+ cells (detected by flow cytometry). Diagnosis of severe acquired aplastic anemia applied to all patients. There was no therapy given to any patient before the blood sampling took place. The CDR3 has 14 amino acids. Losses at the gene ends were 7 bases for V and 7 bases for J; bases not matched to a gene: 5. Germline values: CDR1 KGHDR, CDR2 SFDVKD. The study profiled TCR beta VDJ and CDR3 using genomic DNA as template. MiXCR, applied by TCRdb to the reads, yields one record per CDR3 protein. The sample lists fewer than 80,000 distinct CDR3 sequences; just over 70% were seen once.

Sequenced sample: sorted CD4+, CD8+, or CD8+CD57+ T cells (not recorded which) from PBMCs. The genes are TRBV24-1 and TRBJ2-2, with 10 positions matching TRBD1. This receptor was taken from a human donor with aplastic anemia. CDR3 residues: CATRGGQGNGELFF. The CDR3 DNA follows: TGTGCCACCAGAGGGGGACAGGGGAACGGGGAGCTGTTTTTT.